This TCR beta chain was sequenced in a study of shared clonotypes between healthy human individuals. Study as a whole: Samples came from two female and a few male donors aged 18 to 49. The study used three CD4 naive, three CD4 memory, two CD8 naive and one CD8 memory plate per donor.

Study-wide findings and caveats: Large depth notwithstanding, sorted-subset sequencing proved incomplete by rarefaction.

CD45RO-negative cells were positively selected for CCR7, leaving out terminally differentiated effector memory CD45RA+ cells. Data came from immunoSEQ multiplex PCR; TCRdb stores just in-frame clones and leaves some out. This table holds a few million clones, approximately 92% found once. In the case of this clone: Its antigen is not known.

The sequence came from a man between 18 and 29 years old in good health. Some clones in this sample may be carry-over from other donors' samples. Sequencing input: naive CD8+ T cells from PBMCs.

The CDR3: CASSKHRGLGETQYF. CDR3 DNA: TGTGCCAGCAGCAAGCACAGGGGCCTGGGGGAGACCCAGTACTTC. The chain links TRBV7-3 to TRBJ2-5; 7 bases align to TRBD1. Germline CDR1 reads SGHTA; CDR2 reads FQGTGA. J lost 5 bases, V lost 5 bases, and 11 bases had no gene match. The CDR3 covers 15 residues.